This T cell receptor beta chain was obtained from a study of blood T cell repertoires in COVID-19. About the study: Sources were T cells, B-cell-depleted T cells, or PBMCs; the material itself was cDNA or gDNA.

The germline V and J ends were trimmed by 0 bases and 3 bases, with 12 bases remaining between them. Germline loops: CDR1 MNHEY, CDR2 SVGEGT. The CDR3 runs 15 residues. Profiling relied on immunoSEQ multiplex PCR, and the TCRdb table lists in-frame clones only, not all of them. In the table there are 130,000 to 150,000 clones, 84% of which are singletons. Individuals aged about 18 to 89 years were recruited from around 22 US areas. In the 2 weeks before study entry, exposed participants met a COVID-19 case, which was PCR-confirmed or clinician-diagnosed. Material: PBMCs or T cells enriched from blood (not recorded which). The TCR sequence derives from a woman in her fifties or sixties who had been exposed to COVID-19. The gene calls are TRBV6-2 or TRBV6-3 and TRBJ2-7; D possibly corresponds to TRBD1 (5 bases). CDR3 loop: CASSYSGAAGYEQYF. The CDR3 region has the DNA TGTGCCAGCAGTTACTCAGGGGCGGCAGGCTACGAGCAGTACTTC.